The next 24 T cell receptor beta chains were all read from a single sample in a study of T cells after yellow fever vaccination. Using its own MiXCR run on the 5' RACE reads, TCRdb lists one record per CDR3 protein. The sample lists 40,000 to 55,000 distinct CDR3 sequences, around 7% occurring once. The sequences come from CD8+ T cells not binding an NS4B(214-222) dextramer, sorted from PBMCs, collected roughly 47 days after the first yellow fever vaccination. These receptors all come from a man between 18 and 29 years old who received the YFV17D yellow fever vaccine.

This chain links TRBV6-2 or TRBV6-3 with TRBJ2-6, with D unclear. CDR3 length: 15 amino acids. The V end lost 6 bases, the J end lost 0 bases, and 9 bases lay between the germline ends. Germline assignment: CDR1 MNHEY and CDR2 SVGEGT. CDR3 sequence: CASSLTLSGANVLTF. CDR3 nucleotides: TGTGCCAGCAGCCTCACACTCTCTGGGGCCAACGTCCTGACTTTC.

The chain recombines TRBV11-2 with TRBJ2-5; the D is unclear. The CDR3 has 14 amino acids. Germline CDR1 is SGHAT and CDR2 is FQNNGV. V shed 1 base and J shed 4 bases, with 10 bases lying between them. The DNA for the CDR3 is TGTGCCAGCAGCTTAGTATCTAGTGGAGAGACCCAGTACTTC. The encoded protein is CASSLVSSGETQYF. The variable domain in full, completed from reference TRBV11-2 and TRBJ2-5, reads EAGVAQSPRYKIIEKRQSVAFWCNPISGHATLYWYQQILGQGPKLLIQFQNNGVVDDSQLPKDRFSAERLKGVDSTLKIQPAKLEDSAVYLCASSLVSSGETQYFGPGTRLLVL.

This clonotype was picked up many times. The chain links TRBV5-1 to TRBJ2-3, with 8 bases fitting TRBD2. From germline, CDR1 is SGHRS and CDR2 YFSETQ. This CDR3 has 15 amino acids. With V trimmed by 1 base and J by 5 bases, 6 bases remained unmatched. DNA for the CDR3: TGCGCCAGCAGCTTGTACGGGGGGGCAGGAGATACGCAGTATTTT. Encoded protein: CASSLYGGAGDTQYF.

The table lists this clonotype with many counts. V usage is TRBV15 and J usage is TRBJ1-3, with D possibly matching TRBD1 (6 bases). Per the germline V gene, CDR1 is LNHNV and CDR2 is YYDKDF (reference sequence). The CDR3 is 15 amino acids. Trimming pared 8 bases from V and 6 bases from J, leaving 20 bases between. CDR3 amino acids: CATQLSGTRINTIYF. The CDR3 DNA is TGTGCCACCCAATTATCCGGGACACGGATAAACACCATATATTTT.

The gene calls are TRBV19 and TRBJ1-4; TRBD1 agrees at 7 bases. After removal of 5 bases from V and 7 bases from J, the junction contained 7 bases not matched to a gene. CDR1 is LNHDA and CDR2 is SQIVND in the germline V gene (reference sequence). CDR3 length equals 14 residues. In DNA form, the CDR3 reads TGTGCCAGTAGTGGTAGGGGGCAATTTGAAAAACTGTTTTTT. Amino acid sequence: CASSGRGQFEKLFF.

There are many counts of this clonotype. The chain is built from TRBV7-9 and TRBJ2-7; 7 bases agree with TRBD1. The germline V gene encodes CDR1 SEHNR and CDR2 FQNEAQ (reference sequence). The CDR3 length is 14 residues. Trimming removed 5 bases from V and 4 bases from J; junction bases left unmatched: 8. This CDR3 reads CASSKLTGTYEQYV. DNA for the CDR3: TGTGCCAGCAGCAAATTGACAGGGACGTACGAGCAGTACGTC.

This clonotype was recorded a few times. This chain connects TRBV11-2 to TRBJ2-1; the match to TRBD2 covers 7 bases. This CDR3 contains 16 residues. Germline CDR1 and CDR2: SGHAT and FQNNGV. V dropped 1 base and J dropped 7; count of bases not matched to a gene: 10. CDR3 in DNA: TGTGCCAGCAGCTTAGTCGGGCGGGGGTTTGGGAATGAGCAGTTCTTC. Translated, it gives CASSLVGRGFGNEQFF.

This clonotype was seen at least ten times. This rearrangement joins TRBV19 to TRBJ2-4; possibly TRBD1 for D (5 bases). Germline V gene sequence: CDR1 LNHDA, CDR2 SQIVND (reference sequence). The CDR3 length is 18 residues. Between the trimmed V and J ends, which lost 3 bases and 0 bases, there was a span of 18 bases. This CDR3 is CASSIPIDRLRAKNIQYF. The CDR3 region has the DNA TGTGCCAGTAGTATCCCGATCGACAGACTGCGAGCCAAAAACATTCAGTACTTC.

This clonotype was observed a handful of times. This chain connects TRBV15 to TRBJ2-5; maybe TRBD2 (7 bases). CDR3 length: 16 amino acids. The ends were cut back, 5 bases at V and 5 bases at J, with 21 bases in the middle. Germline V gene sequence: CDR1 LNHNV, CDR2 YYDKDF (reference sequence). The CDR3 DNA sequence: TGTGCCACCAGCTCCCTACCGGGGGGCGGGGTCGAGACCCAGTACTTC. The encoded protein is CATSSLPGGGVETQYF. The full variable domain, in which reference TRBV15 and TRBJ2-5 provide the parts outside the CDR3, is DAMVIQNPRYQVTQFGKPVTLSCSQTLNHNVMYWYQQKSSQAPKLLFHYYDKDFNNEADTPDNFQSRRPNTSFCFLDIRSPGLGDTAMYLCATSSLPGGGVETQYFGPGTRLLVL.

DNA for the CDR3: TGCGCCAGCAGCTTCGACGGAGACTATGGCTACACCTTC. Residues: CASSFDGDYGYTF. This rearrangement joins TRBV5-1 to TRBJ1-2; the D is unclear. Germline V lookup: CDR1 SGHRS, CDR2 YFSETQ. V dropped 2 bases and J dropped 3 bases, with 8 bases sitting between them. CDR3 size: 13 residues.

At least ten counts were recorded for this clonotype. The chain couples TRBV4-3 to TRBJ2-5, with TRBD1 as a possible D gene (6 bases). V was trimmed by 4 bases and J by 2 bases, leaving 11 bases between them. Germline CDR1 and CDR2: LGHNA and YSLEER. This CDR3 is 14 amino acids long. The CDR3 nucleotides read TGCGCCAGCAGCCGGACAGACTCACAAGAGACCCAGTACTTC. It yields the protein CASSRTDSQETQYF.

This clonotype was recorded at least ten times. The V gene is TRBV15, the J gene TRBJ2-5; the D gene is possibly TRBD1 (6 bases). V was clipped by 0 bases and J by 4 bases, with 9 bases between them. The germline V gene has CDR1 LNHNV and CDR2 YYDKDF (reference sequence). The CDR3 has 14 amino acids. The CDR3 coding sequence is TGTGCCACCAGCAGAGATCGCAGGGGAGAGACCCAGTACTTC. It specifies CATSRDRRGETQYF.

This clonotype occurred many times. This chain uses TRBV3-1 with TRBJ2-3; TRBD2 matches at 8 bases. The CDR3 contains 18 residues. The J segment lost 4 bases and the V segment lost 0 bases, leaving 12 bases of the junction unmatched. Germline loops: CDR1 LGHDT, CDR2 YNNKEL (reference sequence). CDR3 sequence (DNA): TGTGCCAGCAGCCAAGAGGAGGAGGCGGCTAGCGGGTCAGATACGCAGTATTTT. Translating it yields CASSQEEEAASGSDTQYF.

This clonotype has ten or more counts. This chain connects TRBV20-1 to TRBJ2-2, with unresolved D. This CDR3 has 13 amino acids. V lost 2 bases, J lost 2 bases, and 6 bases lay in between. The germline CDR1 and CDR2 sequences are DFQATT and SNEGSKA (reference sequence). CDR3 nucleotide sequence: TGCAGTGCTAGACCCGTTAACACCGGGGAGCTGTTTTTT. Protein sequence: CSARPVNTGELFF.

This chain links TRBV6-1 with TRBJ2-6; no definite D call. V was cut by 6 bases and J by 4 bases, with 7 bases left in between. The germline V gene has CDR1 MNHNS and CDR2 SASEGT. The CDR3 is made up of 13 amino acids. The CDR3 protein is CASSPAGANVLTF. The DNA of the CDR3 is TGTGCCAGCAGCCCTGCCGGGGCCAACGTCCTGACTTTC.

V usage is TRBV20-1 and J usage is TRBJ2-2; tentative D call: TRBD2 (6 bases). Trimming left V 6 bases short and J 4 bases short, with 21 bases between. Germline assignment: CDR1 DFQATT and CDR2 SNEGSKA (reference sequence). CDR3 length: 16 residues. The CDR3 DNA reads TGCAGTGCCTCGGGCCCAGGCGGGGTTAGCACCGGGGAGCTGTTTTTT. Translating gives CSASGPGGVSTGELFF.

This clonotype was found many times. CDR3 sequence: CSARDSAGPYNEQFF. CDR3 in DNA: TGCAGTGCTAGAGATTCGGCGGGGCCCTACAATGAGCAGTTCTTC. The chain couples TRBV20-1 to TRBJ2-1, with D possibly TRBD2 on 6 matching bases. Looked up from germline, CDR1 is DFQATT and CDR2 is SNEGSKA (reference sequence). V lost 0 bases to trimming and J lost 2 bases, with 11 bases between them. The CDR3 consists of 15 residues.

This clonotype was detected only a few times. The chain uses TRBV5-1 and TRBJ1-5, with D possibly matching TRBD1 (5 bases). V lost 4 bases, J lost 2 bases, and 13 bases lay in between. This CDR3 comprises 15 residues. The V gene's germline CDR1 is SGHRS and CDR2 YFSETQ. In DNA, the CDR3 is TGCGCCAGCAGCCCCTTTGGGGACGGCAATCAGCCCCAGCATTTT. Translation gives CASSPFGDGNQPQHF.

The DNA of the CDR3 is TGTGCCAGCAGTTTAGGACTAGCGTTGACGGAGACCCAGTACTTC. It is translated as CASSLGLALTETQYF. This chain links TRBV12-3 or TRBV12-4 with TRBJ2-5; 8 bases agree with TRBD2. Trimming removed 1 base from V and 5 bases from J; junction bases left unmatched: 6. This CDR3 spans 15 amino acids.

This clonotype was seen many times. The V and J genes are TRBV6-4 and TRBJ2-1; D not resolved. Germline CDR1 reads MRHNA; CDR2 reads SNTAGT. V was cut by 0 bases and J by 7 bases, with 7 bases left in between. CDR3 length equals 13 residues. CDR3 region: CASSDSGVNEQFF. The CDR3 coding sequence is TGTGCCAGCAGTGACTCTGGGGTTAATGAGCAGTTCTTC.

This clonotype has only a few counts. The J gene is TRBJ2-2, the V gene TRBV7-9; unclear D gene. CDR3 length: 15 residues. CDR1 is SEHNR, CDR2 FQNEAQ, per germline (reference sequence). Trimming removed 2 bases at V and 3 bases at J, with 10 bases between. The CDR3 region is CASSLSMTHTGELFF. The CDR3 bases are TGTGCCAGCAGCTTAAGCATGACACACACCGGGGAGCTGTTTTTT.

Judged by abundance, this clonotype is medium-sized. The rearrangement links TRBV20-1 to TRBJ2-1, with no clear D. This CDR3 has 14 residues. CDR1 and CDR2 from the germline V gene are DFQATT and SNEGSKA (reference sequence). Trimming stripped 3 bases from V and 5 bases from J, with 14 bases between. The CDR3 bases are TGCAGTGCTAGGATTGGGCCTCACGACAATGAGCAGTTCTTC. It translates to CSARIGPHDNEQFF.

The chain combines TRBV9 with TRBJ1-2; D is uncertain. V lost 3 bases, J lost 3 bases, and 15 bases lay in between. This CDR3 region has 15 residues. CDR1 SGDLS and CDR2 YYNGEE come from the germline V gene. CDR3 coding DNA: TGTGCCAGCAGCGCCCCGGGCCCGACGGACTATGGCTACACCTTC. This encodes CASSAPGPTDYGYTF.

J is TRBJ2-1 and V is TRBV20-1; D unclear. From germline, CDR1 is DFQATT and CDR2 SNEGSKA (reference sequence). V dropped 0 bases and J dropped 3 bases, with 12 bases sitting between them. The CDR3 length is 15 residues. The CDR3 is CSARDWVLSYNEQFF. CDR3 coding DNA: TGCAGTGCTAGAGATTGGGTTCTTAGCTACAATGAGCAGTTCTTC.